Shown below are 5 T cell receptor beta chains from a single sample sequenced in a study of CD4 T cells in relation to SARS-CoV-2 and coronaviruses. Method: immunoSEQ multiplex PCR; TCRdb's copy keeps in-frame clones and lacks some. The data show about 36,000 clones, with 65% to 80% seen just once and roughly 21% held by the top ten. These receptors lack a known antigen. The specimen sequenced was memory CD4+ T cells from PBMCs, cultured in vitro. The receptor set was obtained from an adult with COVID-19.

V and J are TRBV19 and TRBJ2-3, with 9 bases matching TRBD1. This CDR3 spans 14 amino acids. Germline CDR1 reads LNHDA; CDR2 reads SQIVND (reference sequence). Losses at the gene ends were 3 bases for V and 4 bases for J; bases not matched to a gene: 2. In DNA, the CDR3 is TGTGCCAGTAGTATGGGACAGGGCGCAGATACGCAGTATTTT. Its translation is CASSMGQGADTQYF.

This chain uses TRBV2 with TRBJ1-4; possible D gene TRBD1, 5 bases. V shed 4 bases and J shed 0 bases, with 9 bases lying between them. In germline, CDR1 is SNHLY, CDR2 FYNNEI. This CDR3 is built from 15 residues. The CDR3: CASSAMGATNEKLFF. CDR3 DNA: TGTGCCAGCAGTGCTATGGGGGCAACTAATGAAAAACTGTTTTTT.

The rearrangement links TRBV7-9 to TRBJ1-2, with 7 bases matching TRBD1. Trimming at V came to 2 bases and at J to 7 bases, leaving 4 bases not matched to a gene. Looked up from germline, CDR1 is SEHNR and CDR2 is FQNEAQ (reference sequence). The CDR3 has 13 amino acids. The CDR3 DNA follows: TGTGCCAGCAGCTTATATGGGGACAGTGGCTACACCTTC. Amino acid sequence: CASSLYGDSGYTF.

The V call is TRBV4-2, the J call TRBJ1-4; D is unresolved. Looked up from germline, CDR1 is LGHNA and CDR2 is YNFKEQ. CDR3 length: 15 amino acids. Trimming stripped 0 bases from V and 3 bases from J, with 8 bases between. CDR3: CASSQDAGSNEKLFF. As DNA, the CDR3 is TGTGCCAGCAGCCAAGACGCGGGATCTAATGAAAAACTGTTTTTT.

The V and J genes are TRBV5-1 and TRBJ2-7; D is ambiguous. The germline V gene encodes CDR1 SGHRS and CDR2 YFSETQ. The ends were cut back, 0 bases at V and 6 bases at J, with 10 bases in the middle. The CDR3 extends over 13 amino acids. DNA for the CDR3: TGCGCCAGCAGCTTGGCCGGGTTAAGCGAGCAGTACTTC. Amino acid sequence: CASSLAGLSEQYF.